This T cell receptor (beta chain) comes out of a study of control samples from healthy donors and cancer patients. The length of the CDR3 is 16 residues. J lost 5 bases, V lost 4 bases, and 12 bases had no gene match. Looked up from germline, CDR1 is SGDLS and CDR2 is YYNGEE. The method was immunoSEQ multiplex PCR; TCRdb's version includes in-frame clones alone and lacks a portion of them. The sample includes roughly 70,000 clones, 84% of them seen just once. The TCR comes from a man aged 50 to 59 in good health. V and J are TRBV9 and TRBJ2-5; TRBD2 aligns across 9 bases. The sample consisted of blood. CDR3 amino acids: CASSLGPGLASETQYF. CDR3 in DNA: TGTGCCAGCAGCCTAGGGCCGGGACTAGCATCCGAGACCCAGTACTTC.